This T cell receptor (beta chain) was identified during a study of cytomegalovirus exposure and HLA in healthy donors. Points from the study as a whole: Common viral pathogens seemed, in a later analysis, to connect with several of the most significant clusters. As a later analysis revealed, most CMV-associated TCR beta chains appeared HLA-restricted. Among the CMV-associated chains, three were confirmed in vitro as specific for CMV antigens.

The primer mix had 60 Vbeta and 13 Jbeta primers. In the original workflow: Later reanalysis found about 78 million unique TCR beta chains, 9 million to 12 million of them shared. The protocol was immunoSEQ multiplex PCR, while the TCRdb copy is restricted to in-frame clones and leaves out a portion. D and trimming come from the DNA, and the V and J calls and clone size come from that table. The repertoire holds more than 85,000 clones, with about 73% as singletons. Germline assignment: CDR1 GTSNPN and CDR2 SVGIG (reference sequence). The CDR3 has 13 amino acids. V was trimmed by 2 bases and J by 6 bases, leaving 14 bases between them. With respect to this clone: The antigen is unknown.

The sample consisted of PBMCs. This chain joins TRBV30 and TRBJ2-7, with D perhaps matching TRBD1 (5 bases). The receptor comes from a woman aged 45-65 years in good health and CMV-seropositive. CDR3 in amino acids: CAWSTGGQGEQYF. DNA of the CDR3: TGTGCCTGGAGTACTGGCGGACAAGGCGAGCAGTACTTC.